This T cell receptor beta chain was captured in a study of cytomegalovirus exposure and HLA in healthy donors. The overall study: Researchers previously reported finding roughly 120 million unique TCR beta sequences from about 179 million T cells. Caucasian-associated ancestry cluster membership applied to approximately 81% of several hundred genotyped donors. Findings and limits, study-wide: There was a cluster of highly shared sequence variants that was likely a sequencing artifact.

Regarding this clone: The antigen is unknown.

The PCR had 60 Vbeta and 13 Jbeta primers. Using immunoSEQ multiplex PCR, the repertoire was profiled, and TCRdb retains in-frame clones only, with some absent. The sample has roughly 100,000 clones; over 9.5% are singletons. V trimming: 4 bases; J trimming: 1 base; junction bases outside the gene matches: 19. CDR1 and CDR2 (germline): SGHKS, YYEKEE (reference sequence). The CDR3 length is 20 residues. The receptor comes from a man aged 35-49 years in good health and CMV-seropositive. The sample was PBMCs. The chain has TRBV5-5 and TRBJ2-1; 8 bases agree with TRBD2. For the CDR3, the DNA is TGTGCCAGCAGCCCTCGGGGGAGCGTAGCGGGGTTACTTTCCTACAATGAGCAGTTCTTC. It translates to CASSPRGSVAGLLSYNEQFF.